This T cell receptor beta chain was sequenced for a study of siplizumab effects on memory and regulatory T cells. Measured with immunoSEQ multiplex PCR; TCRdb has only the in-frame clones, and not every one. The data contain fewer than 45,000 clones, roughly nine tenths of them singletons. This CDR3 has 14 residues. Looked up from germline, CDR1 is SGHTA and CDR2 is FQGTGA. After removal of 5 bases from V and 5 bases from J, the junction contained 7 bases not matched to a gene. The gene calls are TRBV7-3 and TRBJ2-5; 8 bases align to TRBD2. The origin of this receptor is a human donor in good health. The sequencing sample was made of naive CD4+ T cells sorted from blood. The CDR3 sequence is CASSESGSMETQYF. DNA of the CDR3: TGTGCCAGCAGCGAAAGCGGGAGCATGGAGACCCAGTACTTC.